These T cell receptor beta chains were read from a single sample in a study of blood T cell repertoires in COVID-19. Libraries were prepared by immunoSEQ multiplex PCR; TCRdb keeps only in-frame clonotypes and omits some of them. The sample has over 75,000 clones, about 90% seen once. The sequenced sample was peripheral blood. The receptor set was obtained from a human donor with active COVID-19. The donor label of this sample is uncertain. Each CDR3 is given with its conserved first and last residue. The D gene is left open where the match is weak. Clone size is shown for a subset of rows, as once, few, many or a class of expanded clone.

length: 15
V: TRBV27
size: NA
J: TRBJ2-5
D: TRBD1
DNA: TGTGCCAGCAGTTTACCAGGACAGGGGGTGGAGACCCAGTACTTC
CDR3: CASSLPGQGVETQYF

length: 15
V: TRBV2
size: NA
J: TRBJ1-5
D: TRBD1
DNA: TGTGCCAGCAGGCCAGGGACAGGCCCCAATCAGCCCCAGCATTTT
CDR3: CASRPGTGPNQPQHF

length: 11
V: TRBV20-1
size: NA
J: TRBJ1-2
D: NA
DNA: TGCATCCCTCCTCTCCTCGATGGCTACACCTTC
CDR3: CIPPLLDGYTF

length: 13
V: TRBV4-2
size: NA
J: TRBJ2-5
D: NA
DNA: TGTGCCAGCAGCCAAGGGCTAGGCGAGACCCAGTACTTC
CDR3: CASSQGLGETQYF

length: 13
V: TRBV19
size: NA
J: TRBJ2-7
D: NA
DNA: TGTGCCAGTAGTATTAACGGACAGTACGAGCAGTACTTC
CDR3: CASSINGQYEQYF

length: 15
V: TRBV5-6
size: NA
J: TRBJ1-1
D: NA
DNA: TGTGCCAGCAGCTTGGTGGGCAGGGATTTTACTGAAGCTTTCTTT
CDR3: CASSLVGRDFTEAFF

length: 15
V: TRBV7-6
size: NA
J: TRBJ1-3
D: NA
DNA: TGTGCCAGCAGCTTACAGGGTACCTCTGGAAACACCATATATTTT
CDR3: CASSLQGTSGNTIYF

length: 18
V: TRBV7-9
size: NA
J: TRBJ2-1
D: TRBD1
DNA: TGTGCCAGCAGCTTAGCAGTTACCCGGGACAGGGTCTTCGATGAGCAGTTCTTC
CDR3: CASSLAVTRDRVFDEQFF

length: 16
V: TRBV4-3
size: NA
J: TRBJ1-6
D: NA
DNA: TGCGCCAGCAGCCCATCGTTAGGGGAGGCGAATTCACCCCTCCACTTT
CDR3: CASSPSLGEANSPLHF

length: 13
V: TRBV6-2/TRBV6-3
size: NA
J: TRBJ1-1
D: NA
DNA: TGTGCCAGCAGTCCCCTAGACAGGTTTGAAGCTTTCTTT
CDR3: CASSPLDRFEAFF

length: 17
V: TRBV18
size: NA
J: TRBJ1-1
D: TRBD1
DNA: TGTGCCAGCTCGCAACTTCCCGGGACAGGGTTAGGCACTGAAGCTTTCTTT
CDR3: CASSQLPGTGLGTEAFF

length: 13
V: TRBV29-1
size: NA
J: TRBJ2-7
D: NA
DNA: TGCAGCGTTGTCGTTCGTTCTTCCTACGAGCAGTACTTC
CDR3: CSVVVRSSYEQYF

length: 15
V: TRBV19
size: NA
J: TRBJ2-6
D: TRBD1
DNA: TGTGCCAGTAGTACCCAGGGGGCTGGGGCCAACGTCCTGACTTTC
CDR3: CASSTQGAGANVLTF

length: 15
V: TRBV5-1
size: NA
J: TRBJ1-6
D: TRBD1
DNA: TGCGCCAGCAGCTTGGGAGGCAGGGGGCATTCACCCCTCCACTTT
CDR3: CASSLGGRGHSPLHF

length: 16
V: TRBV19
size: NA
J: TRBJ2-5
D: TRBD2
DNA: TGTGCCAGTAGTATAGGGTCGGCGGGGGGCCAGGAGACCCAGTACTTC
CDR3: CASSIGSAGGQETQYF

length: 16
V: TRBV29-1
size: NA
J: TRBJ1-2
D: NA
DNA: TGCAGCGTTGGAGGGTGGCAGGGGCCCCTTAACTATGGCTACACCTTC
CDR3: CSVGGWQGPLNYGYTF

length: 14
V: TRBV13
size: NA
J: TRBJ2-7
D: TRBD1
DNA: TGTGCCAGCAGCTTAGCGGGACAGGAGTACGAGCAGTACTTC
CDR3: CASSLAGQEYEQYF

length: 14
V: TRBV5-4
size: NA
J: TRBJ2-1
D: NA
DNA: TGTGCCAGCAGCTCACAGGGAACTTACAATGAGCAGTTCTTC
CDR3: CASSSQGTYNEQFF

length: 13
V: TRBV27
size: few
J: TRBJ1-1
D: TRBD1
DNA: TGTGCCACCAGGACAGGGAAGAACACTGAAGCTTTCTTT
CDR3: CATRTGKNTEAFF

length: 14
V: TRBV18
size: NA
J: TRBJ2-7
D: NA
DNA: TGTGCCAGCTCACCCGGACAGTACCTTTACGAGCAGTACTTC
CDR3: CASSPGQYLYEQYF

length: 14
V: TRBV5-1
size: NA
J: TRBJ1-4
D: NA
DNA: TGCGCCAGCGCCCCGGGATCCGGCGGTGAAAAACTGTTTTTT
CDR3: CASAPGSGGEKLFF

length: 14
V: TRBV29-1
size: NA
J: TRBJ2-1
D: TRBD1
DNA: TGCAGCGTTGACCAGACAGGGATATACAATGAGCAGTTCTTC
CDR3: CSVDQTGIYNEQFF

length: 19
V: TRBV10-3
size: NA
J: TRBJ2-3
D: TRBD2
DNA: TGTGCCATCAGTCACGATCCTGAGGTACCTAGCGGGGGCACAGATACGCAGTATTTT
CDR3: CAISHDPEVPSGGTDTQYF

length: 18
V: TRBV18
size: NA
J: TRBJ2-3
D: TRBD2
DNA: TGTGCCAGCTCTCCACGACCCTCTAGCGGGGGAGACACAGATACGCAGTATTTT
CDR3: CASSPRPSSGGDTDTQYF

length: 16
V: TRBV5-1
size: NA
J: TRBJ2-5
D: TRBD1
DNA: TGCGCCAGCAGCCGAAGGACAGGGGGCTCGGGGGAGACCCAGTACTTC
CDR3: CASSRRTGGSGETQYF

length: 15
V: TRBV4-3
size: NA
J: TRBJ1-3
D: NA
DNA: TGCGCCAGCAGCCAAGACTCAGGAGAGGGCAACACCATATATTTT
CDR3: CASSQDSGEGNTIYF

length: 16
V: TRBV28
size: NA
J: TRBJ2-7
D: TRBD1
DNA: TGTGCCAGCAGCTCCCATGGACAGGGTGCTTCCTACGAGCAGTACTTC
CDR3: CASSSHGQGASYEQYF

length: 17
V: TRBV7-6
size: NA
J: TRBJ2-2
D: TRBD2
DNA: TGTGCCAGCAGCTCCTCTCTTCGACTAGCTGCCACCGGGGAGCTGTTTTTT
CDR3: CASSSSLRLAATGELFF

length: 13
V: TRBV4-1
size: NA
J: TRBJ2-2
D: NA
DNA: TGCGCCAGCAGCCAAGAGGCCACCGGGGAGCTGTTTTTT
CDR3: CASSQEATGELFF

length: 15
V: TRBV11-2
size: NA
J: TRBJ1-2
D: NA
DNA: TGTGCCAGCAGCTTAGATACGCAGGGCCTCTATGGCTACACCTTC
CDR3: CASSLDTQGLYGYTF

length: 15
V: TRBV7-2
size: NA
J: TRBJ1-6
D: NA
DNA: TGTGCCAGCAGCTTAGCACAGGGATATAATTCACCCCTCCACTTT
CDR3: CASSLAQGYNSPLHF

length: 15
V: TRBV6-2/TRBV6-3
size: NA
J: TRBJ1-5
D: NA
DNA: TGTGCCAGCAGCCGACGGGGAGGGTCAAAAGCGCCCCAGCATTTT
CDR3: CASSRRGGSKAPQHF

length: 16
V: TRBV7-2
size: NA
J: TRBJ1-1
D: TRBD1
DNA: TGTGCCAGCAGCCCAGGGACAGGGACATTGGACACTGAAGCTTTCTTT
CDR3: CASSPGTGTLDTEAFF

length: 14
V: TRBV18
size: NA
J: TRBJ1-3
D: NA
DNA: TGTGCCAGCTCACCAAGAGAAGCTGGAAACACCATATATTTT
CDR3: CASSPREAGNTIYF

length: 12
V: TRBV28
size: NA
J: TRBJ1-2
D: TRBD1
DNA: TGTGCCAGTGCTTACAGGGGGCTCGGCTACACCTTC
CDR3: CASAYRGLGYTF

length: 15
V: TRBV5-4
size: NA
J: TRBJ2-7
D: TRBD2
DNA: TGTGCCAGCAGCTTGGATCCGGGACTAGCGAGGGGGCAGTACTTC
CDR3: CASSLDPGLARGQYF

length: 15
V: TRBV11-2
size: NA
J: TRBJ2-7
D: TRBD2
DNA: TGTGCCAGCAGCTTAGGGTTAGCGGGGGTTTTCGAGCAGTACTTC
CDR3: CASSLGLAGVFEQYF

length: 14
V: TRBV2
size: NA
J: TRBJ1-5
D: TRBD1
DNA: TGTGCCAGCAGTCGCCAGGGGGAATATCAGCCCCAGCATTTT
CDR3: CASSRQGEYQPQHF

length: 14
V: TRBV27
size: NA
J: TRBJ1-1
D: NA
DNA: TGTGCCAGCAGTTTATCGTCAGGGAACACTGAAGCTTTCTTT
CDR3: CASSLSSGNTEAFF

length: 15
V: TRBV7-2
size: NA
J: TRBJ2-7
D: TRBD2
DNA: TGTGCCAGCAGCTTAGCCGCGGGGGGTAGGTACGAGCAGTACTTC
CDR3: CASSLAAGGRYEQYF

length: 14
V: TRBV5-1
size: NA
J: TRBJ2-1
D: NA
DNA: TGCGCCACCAGGGCTCAGGGAACCTACAATGAGCAGTTCTTC
CDR3: CATRAQGTYNEQFF

length: 13
V: TRBV5-5
size: NA
J: TRBJ1-1
D: NA
DNA: TGTGCCAGCAGCGCAGTCGCGAACACTGAAGCTTTCTTT
CDR3: CASSAVANTEAFF

length: 15
V: TRBV30
size: NA
J: TRBJ2-7
D: NA
DNA: TGTGCCTGGCTTCCGGTAAGCGAGCGGAGTTACGAGCAGTACTTC
CDR3: CAWLPVSERSYEQYF

length: 17
V: TRBV5-1
size: NA
J: TRBJ1-2
D: TRBD1
DNA: TGCGCCAGCAGCCCAACACTGCCGGGACAGGGGGCAAGTGGCTACACCTTC
CDR3: CASSPTLPGQGASGYTF

length: 19
V: TRBV14
size: NA
J: TRBJ2-6
D: TRBD1
DNA: TGTGCCAGCAGCCAGCTACCGGGACAGGGGGCGACAGGGGCCAACGTCCTGACTTTC
CDR3: CASSQLPGQGATGANVLTF

length: 13
V: TRBV27
size: NA
J: TRBJ1-6
D: NA
DNA: TGTGCCAGCAGTTTAGCGGAGGAGTCACCCCTCCACTTT
CDR3: CASSLAEESPLHF

length: 14
V: TRBV28
size: NA
J: TRBJ1-5
D: TRBD1
DNA: TGTGCCAGCAGTTTATTAGGGGGCGGACAGCCCCAGCATTTT
CDR3: CASSLLGGGQPQHF

length: 12
V: TRBV6-5
size: NA
J: TRBJ2-5
D: NA
DNA: TGTGCCAGCAGTTACCCCAAAGAGACCCAGTACTTC
CDR3: CASSYPKETQYF

length: 14
V: TRBV19
size: NA
J: TRBJ2-7
D: TRBD1
DNA: TGTGCCAGTAGTATAGGGGGACAGGGCTACGAGCAGTACTTC
CDR3: CASSIGGQGYEQYF

length: 16
V: TRBV14
size: NA
J: TRBJ2-1
D: NA
DNA: TGTGCCAGCAGCCAAGAGTGGAGTGGCTCCTACAATGAGCAGTTCTTC
CDR3: CASSQEWSGSYNEQFF

length: 12
V: TRBV14
size: NA
J: TRBJ1-2
D: NA
DNA: TGTGCCAGCAGCCAAGGGACATTAGGCTACACCTTC
CDR3: CASSQGTLGYTF

length: 15
V: TRBV19
size: NA
J: TRBJ1-1
D: NA
DNA: TGTGCCAGTAGTACCCTCGACAGAGGATGGACTGAAGCTTTCTTT
CDR3: CASSTLDRGWTEAFF

length: 14
V: TRBV23-1
size: NA
J: TRBJ1-6
D: TRBD1
DNA: TGCGCCAGCAGTTCCAGGGGGCGGGATTCACCCCTCCACTTT
CDR3: CASSSRGRDSPLHF

length: 12
V: TRBV9
size: NA
J: TRBJ2-3
D: NA
DNA: TGTGCCAGCAGCACCCGCGGCGGTACGCAGTATTTT
CDR3: CASSTRGGTQYF

length: 15
V: TRBV4-1
size: NA
J: TRBJ2-7
D: TRBD2
DNA: TGCGCCAGCAGCCAACGGACTAGCGGGGGGAGTGAGCAGTACTTC
CDR3: CASSQRTSGGSEQYF

length: 15
V: TRBV5-1
size: NA
J: TRBJ2-5
D: TRBD2
DNA: TGCGCCAGCAGCTTTCCGGGGGGGAACCAAGAGACCCAGTACTTC
CDR3: CASSFPGGNQETQYF

length: 13
V: TRBV19
size: NA
J: TRBJ2-7
D: TRBD1
DNA: TGTGCCAGTAGTAGACAGGGTTTCGACGAGCAGTACTTC
CDR3: CASSRQGFDEQYF

length: 15
V: TRBV6-5
size: NA
J: TRBJ1-2
D: TRBD1
DNA: TGTGCCAGCAGTTCACTTGGACAGGGGGCGAAGGGCTACACCTTC
CDR3: CASSSLGQGAKGYTF

length: 14
V: TRBV7-9
size: NA
J: TRBJ2-2
D: TRBD1
DNA: TGTGCCAGCAGCTCTCAGACAGGGTCCGGGGAGCTGTTTTTT
CDR3: CASSSQTGSGELFF